Listed here are 20 T cell receptor beta chains from one sample, sequenced in a study of shared clonotypes between healthy human individuals. CD45RO-negative, CCR7-positively selected cells formed the naive CD8 fraction, excluding terminally differentiated effector memory CD45RA+ cells. TCRdb's table, derived via immunoSEQ multiplex PCR, lists solely in-frame clones and lacks some. Among about 680,000 clones listed, about 90% were seen once. Sequencing was performed on naive CD8+ T cells sorted from blood. These receptors all stem from a man aged 25-45 years in good health.

This rearrangement joins TRBV5-6 to TRBJ2-1, with 7 bases that match TRBD2. The CDR3 extends over 15 amino acids. V lost 4 bases to trimming and J lost 6 bases; unmatched junction nucleotides: 10. The germline V gene has CDR1 SGHDT and CDR2 YYEEEE. CDR3 sequence (DNA): TGTGCCAGCAGCCCAGGATGGGGGGGAGGCAATGAGCAGTTCTTC. It specifies CASSPGWGGGNEQFF.

The chain joins TRBV29-1 to TRBJ2-3; TRBD1 might be the D (5 bases). This CDR3 is built from 12 residues. The V and J ends lost 4 bases and 1 base respectively, with 6 bases between them. The germline CDR1 and CDR2 sequences are SQVTM and ANQGSEA. CDR3 protein: CSVARGTDTQYF. CDR3 nucleotides: TGCAGCGTTGCCAGGGGCACAGATACGCAGTATTTT.

This clone is a singleton in its sample. V gene TRBV13 combines with J gene TRBJ2-7; D is possibly TRBD1 (6 bases). The germline gives CDR1 PRHDT, CDR2 FYEKMQ (reference sequence). Trimming stripped 5 bases from V and 0 bases from J, with 11 bases between. This CDR3 has 14 residues. This chain's CDR3 is CASSRDRISYEQYF. As DNA, the CDR3 is TGTGCCAGCAGCAGAGACAGGATCTCCTACGAGCAGTACTTC.

The chain links TRBV5-4 to TRBJ2-1, with 9 bases that match TRBD1. The germline V gene has CDR1 SGHNT and CDR2 YYREEE (reference sequence). This CDR3 spans 13 amino acids. V trimming: 4 bases; J trimming: 6 bases; junction bases outside the gene matches: 2. CDR3 nucleotides: TGTGCCAGCAGCCCGACAGGGGGCAATGAGCAGTTCTTC. As protein: CASSPTGGNEQFF.

This clone has just one count. The chain has TRBV5-6 and TRBJ1-5; 7 bases fit TRBD1. This CDR3 is 18 amino acids long. Germline V gene lookup returns CDR1 SGHDT and CDR2 YYEEEE. V gave up 0 bases and J gave up 5 bases; unmatched junction bases: 14. CDR3 loop: CASSLANPWDRNDQPQHF. The CDR3 nucleotides are TGTGCCAGCAGCTTGGCCAACCCCTGGGACAGAAACGATCAGCCCCAGCATTTT.

The J gene is TRBJ2-3, the V gene TRBV4-3; D remains ambiguous. This CDR3 contains 14 residues. The V gene lost 1 base and the J gene lost 2 bases, with 7 bases spanning the gap. Germline loops: CDR1 LGHNA, CDR2 YSLEER. The CDR3 here is CASSQGPFTDTQYF. The CDR3 coding sequence is TGCGCCAGCAGCCAAGGTCCATTCACAGATACGCAGTATTTT.

The chain is built from TRBV4-3 and TRBJ2-3, with D possibly matching TRBD1 (5 bases). Germline CDR1 LGHNA, CDR2 YSLEER. The CDR3 runs to 13 residues. V dropped 0 bases and J dropped 4 bases, with 5 bases sitting between them. For the CDR3, the DNA is TGCGCCAGCAGCCAAGAGGGGCCAGATACGCAGTATTTT. It is translated as CASSQEGPDTQYF.

The rearrangement uses TRBV4-3 and TRBJ2-1; 8 nucleotides match TRBD2. Trimming cost V 0 bases and J 7 bases; bases outside gene matches: 11. CDR1 is LGHNA, CDR2 YSLEER, per germline. This CDR3 spans 17 amino acids. CDR3 sequence reads: CASSQDHSGNVWNEQFF. In nucleotides, the CDR3 is TGCGCCAGCAGCCAAGACCATAGCGGGAACGTGTGGAATGAGCAGTTCTTC.

This clone was counted once. The gene calls are TRBV27 and TRBJ2-1, with 8 bases aligning to TRBD2. The CDR3 has 16 residues. After removal of 0 bases from V and 4 bases from J, the junction contained 5 bases not matched to a gene. Germline loops: CDR1 MNHEY, CDR2 SMNVEV (reference sequence). In DNA, the CDR3 is TGTGCCAGCAGTTTATCAAGCGGGAGTAAGTACAATGAGCAGTTCTTC. Its translation: CASSLSSGSKYNEQFF.

The chain uses TRBV28 and TRBJ2-7; 7 bases are shared with TRBD1. The CDR3 extends over 16 amino acids. V lost 4 bases, J lost 0 bases, and 9 bases stayed unmatched. The germline V gene has CDR1 MDHEN and CDR2 SYDVKM. As DNA, the CDR3 is TGTGCCAGCAGTTCTATCCTACAGGGGCCCTCCTACGAGCAGTACTTC. It yields the protein CASSSILQGPSYEQYF.

The V and J genes are TRBV27 and TRBJ1-5; no firm D call. The V end was cut by 7 bases, the J end by 7 bases, with 11 bases between. CDR1 and CDR2 from the germline V gene are MNHEY and SMNVEV (reference sequence). This CDR3 contains 12 residues. CDR3 loop: CASKLGGQPQHF. CDR3 DNA sequence: TGTGCCAGCAAGTTGGGTGGGCAGCCCCAGCATTTT.

The gene calls are TRBV27 and TRBJ2-1, with 10 bases fitting TRBD2. J gave up 7 bases and V 2 bases, and 11 bases lay outside the gene matches. There are 17 residues in the CDR3. Germline values: CDR1 MNHEY, CDR2 SMNVEV (reference sequence). The CDR3 nucleotides read TGTGCCAGCAGTTTACTTGCTAGCGGGAGTATCGGGAATGAGCAGTTCTTC. This sequence encodes CASSLLASGSIGNEQFF.

The J gene is TRBJ2-5, the V gene TRBV7-8; D is possibly TRBD1 (5 bases). V gave up 0 bases and J gave up 3 bases, with 5 bases separating them. The CDR3 covers 13 residues. CDR1 is SGHVS and CDR2 is FQNEAQ in the germline V gene. This CDR3 reads CASSLAREETQYF. In DNA form, the CDR3 reads TGTGCCAGCAGCTTAGCCAGGGAAGAGACCCAGTACTTC.

The DNA for the CDR3 is TGTGCCAGTAGGTATACTAGTTTTTCGTACAATGAGCAGTTCTTC. Translation: CASRYTSFSYNEQFF. The genes are TRBV19 and TRBJ2-1; D perhaps matches TRBD2 (5 bases). This CDR3 spans 15 amino acids. Trimming shortened V by 6 bases and J by 4 bases, and 16 bases separated the two germline ends. CDR1 is LNHDA and CDR2 is SQIVND in the germline V gene (reference sequence).

V and J are TRBV1 and TRBJ1-3; no DNA check was done on the table's D call, TRBD1. TRBV1 is given as a pseudogene. This CDR3 has 13 amino acids. CDR3 coding DNA: TGCACCAGCAGCCTCGATCAGGGAAACACCATATATTTT. Amino acid sequence: CTSSLDQGNTIYF.

CDR3 sequence (DNA): TGTGCCAGCAGTTATGGGGGGCGAGGCTACACCTTC. This codes for CASSYGGRGYTF. The J gene is TRBJ1-2, the V gene TRBV27; tentatively, D is TRBD1 (6 bases). The germline CDR1 and CDR2 sequences are MNHEY and SMNVEV (reference sequence). Trimming shortened V by 4 bases and J by 8 bases, and 11 bases separated the two germline ends. The CDR3 has 12 residues.

V usage is TRBV5-8 and J usage is TRBJ1-2; D is undetermined. Between the trimmed V and J ends, which lost 5 bases and 2 bases, there was a span of 10 bases. The CDR3 is 13 residues long. The germline V gene encodes CDR1 SGHTS and CDR2 YDEGEE. The CDR3 sequence: CASRPSANYGYTF. The DNA of the CDR3 is TGTGCCAGCAGGCCCTCAGCAAACTATGGCTACACCTTC. The entire variable domain, with the rest obtained from reference TRBV5-8 and TRBJ1-2, is as follows: EAGVTQSPTHLIKTRGQQATLRCSPISGHTSVYWYQQALGLGLQFLLWYDEGEERNRGNFPPRFSGRQFPNYSSELNVNALELEDSALYLCASRPSANYGYTFGSGTRLTVV.

This chain joins TRBV29-1 and TRBJ2-5; 7 bases agree with TRBD2. The CDR3 loop spans 12 amino acids. The germline V gene has CDR1 SQVTM and CDR2 ANQGSEA. The trim removed 7 bases at V and 4 bases at J, leaving 6 bases unmatched. The CDR3 nucleotides are TGCAGCGGGGGGAGGGCAGGAGAGACCCAGTACTTC. Translation gives CSGGRAGETQYF.

This chain links TRBV15 with TRBJ2-4; D is unresolved. V was clipped by 8 bases and J by 2 bases, with 4 bases between them. Germline-derived CDR1 and CDR2 are LNHNV and YYDKDF (reference sequence). This CDR3 region has 11 residues. Here the CDR3 DNA reads TGTGCCACCGAGACCAAAAACATTCAGTACTTC. It codes for CATETKNIQYF.

This clone was seen once. CDR3 coding DNA: TGTGCCAGCAGCCTTGCCCGCCAGCACGAGCAGTACTTC. It is translated as CASSLARQHEQYF. The V gene is TRBV27, the J gene TRBJ2-7; D gene ambiguous. V lost 6 bases and J 5 bases, leaving 14 bases between the germline ends. Germline CDR1 and CDR2: MNHEY and SMNVEV (reference sequence). This CDR3 spans 13 amino acids.